This TCR beta chain was sequenced in a study of control samples from healthy donors and cancer patients. Sequencing used immunoSEQ multiplex PCR; TCRdb keeps in-frame clones, though not all of them. The table lists 150,000 to 160,000 clones, approximately 94% of them singletons, with approximately 5.7% in the top ten. Trimming took 2 bases from V and 6 from J, leaving 10 bases between them. This CDR3 is 13 amino acids long. Germline V lookup: CDR1 MDHEN, CDR2 SYDVKM. Sequenced sample: blood. The V gene is TRBV28, the J gene TRBJ1-1; D perhaps matches TRBD1 (5 bases). The source is a man aged 40-50 years in good health. The CDR3 here is CASSLQGNPEAFF. Here the CDR3 DNA reads TGTGCCAGCAGTTTACAGGGAAACCCTGAAGCTTTCTTT.